Listed here are 27 T cell receptor beta chains from one sample, sequenced in a study of cytomegalovirus exposure and HLA in healthy donors. The PCR used 60 Vbeta and 13 Jbeta primers. Produced via immunoSEQ multiplex PCR; TCRdb's table is partial and in-frame only. This table has 130,000 or so clones, 55% to 75% appearing once. Material for sequencing was PBMCs. These receptors all come from a man in his forties or fifties in good health and CMV-seropositive.

The chain employs TRBV18 and TRBJ1-1, with 8 bases identical to TRBD1. Germline V gives CDR1 KGHSH, CDR2 LQKENI. After removal of 2 bases from V and 4 bases from J, the junction contained 6 bases not matched to a gene. The CDR3 sequence is 15 residues long. CDR3 region: CASSPISGGITEAFF. DNA for the CDR3: TGTGCCAGCTCACCAATCTCAGGGGGCATCACTGAAGCTTTCTTT.

This clone has just a few counts. The genes are TRBV5-1 and TRBJ2-2, with a possible D match to TRBD1 (6 bases). Trimming removed 4 bases from V and 1 base from J, with 14 bases in between. The CDR3 covers 16 residues. Germline V gene lookup returns CDR1 SGHRS and CDR2 YFSETQ. The CDR3 region has the DNA TGCGCCAGCAGCATTAGGGAGACAGGGAACACCGGGGAGCTGTTTTTT. Translating it yields CASSIRETGNTGELFF.

This CDR3 reads CASSQDSGGSEQYF. Written as DNA, the CDR3 is TGCGCCAGCAGCCAAGATTCAGGGGGCTCCGAGCAGTACTTC. The chain links TRBV4-3 to TRBJ2-7; TRBD1 matches at 8 bases. The germline gives CDR1 LGHNA, CDR2 YSLEER. This CDR3 contains 14 residues. Trimming at V came to 0 bases and at J to 6 bases, leaving 4 bases not matched to a gene.

This clone has a handful of counts. This chain connects TRBV23-1 to TRBJ2-1; D remains ambiguous. TRBV23-1 is flagged as an ORF with uncertain function. This CDR3 spans 16 amino acids. The V end lost 2 bases, the J end lost 0 bases, and 11 bases lay between the germline ends. CDR3 sequence (DNA): TGCGCCAGCAGTCAACTCCCTTTTTACTCCTACAATGAGCAGTTCTTC. It translates to CASSQLPFYSYNEQFF.

CDR3 nucleotide sequence: TGTGCCAGCAGCTTAGGAGTGGCAGGGGTTGGCAATCAGCCCCAGCATTTT. This gives the protein CASSLGVAGVGNQPQHF. The V gene is TRBV7-6, the J gene TRBJ1-5, with D possibly TRBD1 on 6 matching bases. V lost 1 base and J lost 2, with 15 bases in between. Germline V gene data show CDR1 as SGHVS and CDR2 as FNYEAQ. The CDR3 is made up of 17 amino acids.

This rearrangement joins TRBV10-3 to TRBJ2-5; possible D gene TRBD2, 7 bases. Per germline, CDR1 ENHRY and CDR2 SYGVKD. Trimming pared 11 bases from V and 4 bases from J, leaving 20 bases between. The CDR3 extends over 14 amino acids. CDR3 in DNA: TGTGCCGTTTTGGGGGGGGGCACGGGAGAGACCCAGTACTTC. This gives the protein CAVLGGGTGETQYF.

This clone has a handful of counts. This chain uses TRBV5-1 with TRBJ2-1; TRBD2 aligns across 11 bases. The junction had 6 bases not matched to a gene; V was cut back by 5 bases and J by 5 bases. The V gene's germline CDR1 is SGHRS and CDR2 YFSETQ. The CDR3 extends over 15 amino acids. The CDR3 DNA follows: TGCGCCAGCAGACAGACTAGCGGGATCAACAATGAGCAGTTCTTC. It translates to CASRQTSGINNEQFF.

This rearrangement joins TRBV5-1 to TRBJ1-1; 8 bases fit TRBD1. This CDR3 comprises 14 residues. Germline V gene data show CDR1 as SGHRS and CDR2 as YFSETQ. J gave up 6 bases and V 0 bases, and 4 bases lay outside the gene matches. This CDR3 is CASSLDRGEAEAFF. The CDR3 DNA reads TGCGCCAGCAGCTTGGACAGGGGGGAGGCTGAAGCTTTCTTT.

The V call is TRBV11-3, the J call TRBJ1-6; D is possibly TRBD1 (6 bases). Germline CDR1 and CDR2: SGHNT and YENEEA. V dropped 5 bases and J dropped 7 bases, with 12 bases sitting between them. The CDR3 length is 14 residues. The CDR3, as DNA: TGTGCCAGCAGCCGAGGACAGCCGAATTCACCCCTCCACTTT. Its protein is CASSRGQPNSPLHF.

This chain uses TRBV4-2 with TRBJ2-3, with 8 positions matching TRBD2. V was pared by 0 bases and J by 3 bases, with 11 bases of the junction left unmatched. CDR1 and CDR2 from the germline V gene are LGHNA and YNFKEQ. The CDR3 length is 18 residues. The CDR3 DNA reads as TGTGCCAGCAGCCAAGATTCTAGGGCGGGAGGTACAACAGATACGCAGTATTTT. Translating it yields CASSQDSRAGGTTDTQYF.

This clone has a single count. The rearrangement uses TRBV27 and TRBJ2-7, with TRBD2 matching 10 bases. The CDR3 has 16 residues. Trimming took 3 bases from V and 7 from J; bases not matched to a gene: 12. Germline V gene data show CDR1 as MNHEY and CDR2 as SMNVEV (reference sequence). The CDR3 is CASSFEAGGPGNEQYF. In DNA form, the CDR3 reads TGTGCCAGCAGTTTCGAAGCGGGAGGGCCTGGGAATGAGCAGTACTTC.

V is TRBV6-5 and J is TRBJ1-2; TRBD1 matches 7 bases. After removal of 5 bases from V and 4 bases from J, the junction contained 7 bases not matched to a gene. The V gene's germline CDR1 is MNHEY and CDR2 SVGAGI. This CDR3 contains 14 residues. The CDR3 DNA follows: TGTGCCAGCAGTACCGGGACAGCTTCCTATGGCTACACCTTC. Amino acid sequence: CASSTGTASYGYTF.

This clone was detected once. The V gene is TRBV7-6, the J gene TRBJ2-2; TRBD2 matches at 8 bases. CDR1 and CDR2 (germline): SGHVS, FNYEAQ. Losses at the gene ends were 5 bases for V and 4 bases for J; bases not matched to a gene: 6. CDR3 length equals 15 residues. The CDR3 DNA follows: TGTGCCAGCAGCCGATCGGGGGGGATCACCGGGGAGCTGTTTTTT. Encoded protein: CASSRSGGITGELFF. The complete variable domain, with remaining parts taken from reference TRBV7-6 and TRBJ2-2, reads GAGVSQSPRYKVTKRGQDVALRCDPISGHVSLYWYRQALGQGPEFLTYFNYEAQQDKSGLPNDRFSAERPEGSISTLTIQRTEQRDSAMYRCASSRSGGITGELFFGEGSRLTVL.

This rearrangement joins TRBV7-2 to TRBJ1-3; no definite D call. CDR1 is SGHTA, CDR2 FQGNSA, per germline. Trimming removed 3 bases from V and 0 bases from J, with 15 bases in between. This CDR3 has 17 residues. The CDR3 spells CASSLERATISGNTIYF. The CDR3, as DNA: TGTGCCAGCAGCTTGGAGAGGGCCACTATCTCTGGAAACACCATATATTTT.

The rearrangement links TRBV10-3 to TRBJ1-3, with D possibly being TRBD1 (5 bases). Germline CDR1 is ENHRY and CDR2 is SYGVKD. CDR3 size: 14 residues. Trimming pared 7 bases from V and 2 bases from J, leaving 12 bases between. The CDR3 region has the DNA TGTGCCATCAATAAACAGGAGACTGGAAACACCATATATTTT. This gives the protein CAINKQETGNTIYF.

This clone appeared a few times. The chain employs TRBV7-8 and TRBJ1-5; possibly TRBD1 for D (6 bases). Germline V gene data show CDR1 as SGHVS and CDR2 as FQNEAQ. CDR3 length: 14 amino acids. Trimming removed 1 base from V and 4 bases from J, with 8 bases in between. The CDR3 coding sequence is TGTGCCAGCAGCTTAGATAGGGGGAATCAGCCCCAGCATTTT. Residues: CASSLDRGNQPQHF.

The chain joins TRBV6-5 to TRBJ2-3; TRBD2 matches at 11 bases. The CDR3 consists of 16 residues. Trimming at V came to 2 bases and at J to 1 base, leaving 2 bases not matched to a gene. The germline V gene has CDR1 MNHEY and CDR2 SVGAGI. Here the CDR3 reads CASSYDSGRGTDTQYF. In DNA form, the CDR3 reads TGTGCCAGCAGTTACGATAGCGGGAGGGGCACAGATACGCAGTATTTT.

In this sample, this clone turned up a few times. V is TRBV5-1 and J is TRBJ1-3; TRBD1 aligns across 7 bases. Germline V gene data show CDR1 as SGHRS and CDR2 as YFSETQ. The CDR3 is made up of 14 amino acids. V lost 0 bases, J lost 3 bases, and 0 bases stayed unmatched. The CDR3 DNA sequence: TGCGCCAGCAGCTTGGGACAGGGTGGAAACACCATATATTTT. Its protein product is CASSLGQGGNTIYF.

The genes are TRBV6-4 and TRBJ2-3; D is ambiguous. Deletions cut 2 bases from V and 7 bases from J, with 10 bases between. There are 13 residues in the CDR3. CDR1 is MRHNA and CDR2 is SNTAGT in the germline V gene. The DNA for the CDR3 is TGTGCCAGCAGTGACGGCGGATTTAATACGCAGTATTTT. It encodes CASSDGGFNTQYF.

The V call is TRBV5-1, the J call TRBJ2-2, with D possibly being TRBD2 (6 bases). V was shortened by 2 bases and J by 6 bases, with 11 bases between the two germline ends. The CDR3 runs to 14 residues. Germline V lookup: CDR1 SGHRS, CDR2 YFSETQ. The CDR3 region has the DNA TGCGCCAGCAGCTTTGGAGGGCCGGCCGGGGAGCTGTTTTTT. Translating gives CASSFGGPAGELFF.

CDR3 bases: TGCAGCGTTGAAGCGGGCCGGGAGGCGGACGAGCAGTACTTC. It translates to CSVEAGREADEQYF. V gene TRBV29-1 combines with J gene TRBJ2-7, with TRBD2 identical over 7 bases. This CDR3 is built from 14 residues. With V trimmed by 1 base and J by 5 bases, 8 bases remained unmatched. The germline CDR1 and CDR2 sequences are SQVTM and ANQGSEA.

Notes on this clone: Other DNA sequences within the sample encode an identical CDR3. The chain employs TRBV2 and TRBJ2-4, with 7 bases that match TRBD1. CDR1 is SNHLY, CDR2 FYNNEI, per germline. The V gene end was trimmed by 11 bases and the J gene end by 1 base; junction bases not matched to a gene: 5. The CDR3 has 13 residues. CDR3 coding DNA: TGTGCCGGGGGACAGATCGCCAAAAACATTCAGTACTTC. Residues: CAGGQIAKNIQYF.

This chain uses TRBV4-1 with TRBJ2-7; D is unresolved. Germline assignment: CDR1 MGHRA and CDR2 YSYEKL. This CDR3 comprises 16 residues. Trimming cost V 8 bases and J 2 bases, with 22 bases left between them. CDR3 in amino acids: CASSPRGPLWAYEQYF. CDR3 sequence (DNA): TGCGCCAGCTCCCCTCGAGGTCCGTTGTGGGCCTACGAGCAGTACTTC.

This clone was recorded a few times. CDR3 protein: CASSGGGRHTGELFF. The CDR3 nucleotides are TGTGCCAGCAGCGGAGGCGGGAGACACACCGGGGAGCTGTTTTTT. V is TRBV5-4 and J is TRBJ2-2; 7 bases are a match to TRBD2. The J segment lost 3 bases and the V segment lost 4 bases, leaving 6 bases of the junction unmatched. The germline V gene has CDR1 SGHNT and CDR2 YYREEE (reference sequence). This CDR3 contains 15 residues.

The J gene is TRBJ2-5, the V gene TRBV7-9, with D unclear. The V gene lost 4 bases and the J gene lost 5 bases, with 14 bases spanning the gap. The CDR3 contains 14 residues. Germline V gene data show CDR1 as SEHNR and CDR2 as FQNEAQ (reference sequence). CDR3 loop: CASSWSSSGETQYF. CDR3 coding DNA: TGTGCCAGCAGCTGGTCCTCCTCCGGGGAGACCCAGTACTTC. Together with reference TRBV7-9 and TRBJ2-5, the CDR3 gives the full variable domain: DTGVSQNPRHKITKRGQNVTFRCDPISEHNRLYWYRQTLGQGPEFLTYFQNEAQLEKSRLLSDRFSAERPKGSFSTLEIQRTEQGDSAMYLCASSWSSSGETQYFGPGTRLLVL.

The rearrangement joins TRBV6-5 to TRBJ1-5; a possible D gene is TRBD1 (5 bases). Trimming took 0 bases from V and 9 from J, leaving 15 bases between them. The CDR3 covers 15 residues. Germline V CDR1 and CDR2: MNHEY, SVGAGI. CDR3 sequence (DNA): TGTGCCAGCAGTTACTCGGACAAAGGGATATGGCCCCAGCATTTT. Protein sequence: CASSYSDKGIWPQHF.

This clone was seen more than once but under ten times. The J gene is TRBJ1-6, the V gene TRBV5-4; 8 bases are shared with TRBD1. The germline V gene has CDR1 SGHNT and CDR2 YYREEE (reference sequence). The J segment lost 9 bases and the V segment lost 8 bases, leaving 4 bases of the junction unmatched. This CDR3 is built from 12 residues. The CDR3 region is CASGTGPSPLHF. DNA of the CDR3: TGTGCCAGTGGGACAGGTCCTTCACCCCTCCACTTT. Combining the CDR3 with reference TRBV5-4 and TRBJ1-6 gives the whole variable domain ETGVTQSPTHLIKTRGQQVTLRCSSQSGHNTVSWYQQALGQGPQFIFQYYREEENGRGNFPPRFSGLQFPNYSSELNVNALELDDSALYLCASGTGPSPLHFGNGTRLTVT.